The next 31 T cell receptor beta chains were all read from a single sample in a study of cytomegalovirus exposure and HLA in healthy donors. Sequencing was performed with immunoSEQ multiplex PCR; in TCRdb, only in-frame clones are kept and a portion is missing. The sample holds about 220,000 clones, over 80% seen once. The sample comprised PBMCs. Receptor source: a woman aged 30 to 39 in good health and CMV-seropositive.

This clone was seen a single time. The rearrangement links TRBV5-6 to TRBJ2-3; D perhaps matches TRBD2 (5 bases). V was clipped by 2 bases and J by 4 bases, with 20 bases between them. There are 17 residues in the CDR3. CDR1 and CDR2 (germline): SGHDT, YYEEEE. CDR3 residues: CASSLSRLLDFADTQYF. CDR3 nucleotides: TGTGCCAGCAGCTTAAGCCGCCTACTAGATTTTGCAGATACGCAGTATTTT.

The chain employs TRBV9 and TRBJ1-1; TRBD1 might be the D (5 bases). The CDR3 consists of 14 residues. Deletions cut 3 bases from V and 7 bases from J, with 16 bases between. CDR1 SGDLS and CDR2 YYNGEE come from the germline V gene. Here the CDR3 reads CASSAREGKGEAFF. The CDR3 nucleotides read TGTGCCAGCAGCGCCCGTGAGGGGAAGGGTGAAGCTTTCTTT.

This clone has only a few counts. The identical CDR3 is also encoded by other nucleotide sequences in the sample. The V gene is TRBV18, the J gene TRBJ1-5; D is uncertain. Germline-derived CDR1 and CDR2 are KGHSH and LQKENI. The V and J ends lost 3 bases and 0 bases respectively, with 9 bases between them. CDR3 length: 15 residues. CDR3 amino acids: CASSPGPYSNQPQHF. The CDR3 DNA sequence: TGTGCCAGCTCACCTGGGCCGTATAGCAATCAGCCCCAGCATTTT. The full variable domain, completed using reference TRBV18 and TRBJ1-5, is NAGVMQNPRHLVRRRGQEARLRCSPMKGHSHVYWYRQLPEEGLKFMVYLQKENIIDESGMPKERFSAEFPKEGPSILRIQQVVRGDSAAYFCASSPGPYSNQPQHFGDGTRLSIL.

The chain joins TRBV15 to TRBJ1-5, with TRBD1 matching over 10 bases. After removal of 3 bases from V and 11 bases from J, the junction contained 13 bases not matched to a gene. In germline, CDR1 is LNHNV, CDR2 YYDKDF (reference sequence). The CDR3 is 16 amino acids. CDR3 bases: TGTGCCACCAGCAGCCCTCCCAGGGACAGGGGATGGACCCAGCATTTT. This gives the protein CATSSPPRDRGWTQHF.

The rearrangement uses TRBV7-3 and TRBJ2-5, with 7 bases that match TRBD1. The CDR3 is made up of 14 amino acids. The V gene's germline CDR1 is SGHTA and CDR2 FQGTGA. Trimming removed 2 bases from V and 2 bases from J; junction bases left unmatched: 2. For the CDR3, the DNA is TGTGCCAGCAGCTTAGGACAGGCTCAAGAGACCCAGTACTTC. As protein: CASSLGQAQETQYF.

DNA of the CDR3: TGTGCCAGCAGTTTATTAGGGCATCAAGAGACCCAGTACTTC. Protein: CASSLLGHQETQYF. The chain employs TRBV27 and TRBJ2-5; D call uncertain. This CDR3 is 14 amino acids long. Germline CDR1 and CDR2: MNHEY and SMNVEV (reference sequence). V was trimmed by 1 base and J by 2 bases, leaving 8 bases between them.

In DNA, the CDR3 is TGTGCCAGCGGCTCCTACAATGAGCAGTTCTTC. The encoded protein is CASGSYNEQFF. The rearrangement uses TRBV2 and TRBJ2-1; no definite D call. CDR3 length equals 11 residues. CDR1 and CDR2 from the germline V gene are SNHLY and FYNNEI. Trimming left V 8 bases short and J 0 bases short, with 2 bases between. The entire variable domain, with the rest obtained from reference TRBV2 and TRBJ2-1, is as follows: EPEVTQTPSHQVTQMGQEVILRCVPISNHLYFYWYRQILGQKVEFLVSFYNNEISEKSEIFDDQFSVERPDGSNFTLKIRSTKLEDSAMYFCASGSYNEQFFGPGTRLTVL.

The J gene is TRBJ2-5, the V gene TRBV6-1; D unresolved. V lost 0 bases to trimming and J lost 2 bases, with 7 bases between them. Germline-derived CDR1 and CDR2 are MNHNS and SASEGT. The CDR3 spans 14 residues. CDR3 protein: CASSEAVRQETQYF. The CDR3 DNA is TGTGCCAGCAGTGAAGCGGTCAGACAAGAGACCCAGTACTTC.

The count of this clone is one. The chain has TRBV10-3 and TRBJ2-7; D possibly corresponds to TRBD1 (5 bases). The CDR3 runs 17 residues. Deletions cut 11 bases from V and 3 bases from J, with 29 bases between. Germline V CDR1 and CDR2: ENHRY, SYGVKD. The CDR3 protein is CAPRRLTKAPQGYEQYF. DNA for the CDR3: TGTGCCCCCCGGCGGCTCACGAAAGCCCCCCAGGGCTACGAGCAGTACTTC.

V gene TRBV11-2 combines with J gene TRBJ2-7; 10 positions match TRBD2. This CDR3 has 16 amino acids. The J segment lost 7 bases and the V segment lost 2 bases, leaving 11 bases of the junction unmatched. Germline CDR1 SGHAT, CDR2 FQNNGV. CDR3 sequence (DNA): TGTGCCAGCAGCTTAACCAGGACTAGCGGATCCCTAGAGCAGTACTTC. Its translation: CASSLTRTSGSLEQYF.

The chain joins TRBV11-2 to TRBJ1-2, with a possible D match to TRBD1 (6 bases). Trimming took off 0 bases at V and 5 bases at J, with 10 bases between the two ends. This CDR3 spans 14 amino acids. Germline V gene data show CDR1 as SGHAT and CDR2 as FQNNGV. The DNA of the CDR3 is TGTGCCAGCAGCTTAGACCCCAGGGGATATGGCTACACCTTC. The encoded protein is CASSLDPRGYGYTF.

This chain links TRBV27 with TRBJ2-1; the D is unclear. The germline V and J ends were trimmed by 5 bases and 8 bases, with 22 bases remaining between them. Germline V gives CDR1 MNHEY, CDR2 SMNVEV (reference sequence). This CDR3 is 16 amino acids long. This CDR3 is CASSLLDGPGDDEQFF. In DNA, the CDR3 is TGTGCCAGCAGTCTCCTGGATGGACCGGGTGACGATGAGCAGTTCTTC.

The rearrangement uses TRBV15 and TRBJ2-1; the match to TRBD2 covers 11 bases. The length of the CDR3 is 15 residues. CDR1 and CDR2 from the germline V gene are LNHNV and YYDKDF (reference sequence). The ends lost 4 bases at V and 4 bases at J; junction bases unmatched: 3. Here the CDR3 DNA reads TGTGCCACCAGCACGACTAGCGGGGAATACAATGAGCAGTTCTTC. Translating it yields CATSTTSGEYNEQFF.

The rearrangement joins TRBV5-1 to TRBJ2-7; 10 bases match TRBD2. This CDR3 is 15 amino acids long. Per germline, CDR1 SGHRS and CDR2 YFSETQ. With V trimmed by 1 base and J by 6 bases, 7 bases remained unmatched. CDR3 protein: CASSLTSGTLPEQYF. The CDR3 region has the DNA TGCGCCAGCAGCTTGACTAGCGGGACCCTCCCCGAGCAGTACTTC.

This sequence joins TRBV5-1 and TRBJ2-3, with 8 bases lining up with TRBD2. Per germline, CDR1 SGHRS and CDR2 YFSETQ. This CDR3 comprises 15 residues. The V and J ends lost 0 bases and 5 bases, in that order; junction bases with no gene match: 5. The CDR3 DNA sequence: TGCGCCAGCAGCTTGGCGGGACTAGAGTTAGATACGCAGTATTTT. This sequence encodes CASSLAGLELDTQYF.

The chain couples TRBV6-5 to TRBJ1-1; no definite D call. V shed 0 bases and J shed 1 base, with 9 bases lying between them. Per the germline V gene, CDR1 is MNHEY and CDR2 is SVGAGI. The CDR3 runs to 15 residues. The DNA of the CDR3 is TGTGCCAGCAGTTACTCTTCGAGACGGAACACTGAAGCTTTCTTT. It specifies CASSYSSRRNTEAFF.

The V and J genes are TRBV7-9 and TRBJ1-5; the D is unclear. Trimming removed 5 bases at V and 3 bases at J, with 5 bases between. CDR3 size: 12 residues. CDR1 is SEHNR and CDR2 is FQNEAQ in the germline V gene (reference sequence). CDR3 DNA: TGTGCCAGCAGCCCGAACAATCAGCCCCAGCATTTT. It yields the protein CASSPNNQPQHF.

This clone was picked up a small number of times. The chain carries TRBV5-6 and TRBJ2-7; D may be TRBD2 (5 bases). Deletions cut 4 bases from V and 3 bases from J, with 17 bases between. The CDR3 contains 15 residues. Germline lookup yields CDR1 SGHDT and CDR2 YYEEEE. DNA of the CDR3: TGTGCCAGCAGCCCCTTTAGAGGGCCTCGCTACGAGCAGTACTTC. It is translated as CASSPFRGPRYEQYF.

The chain carries TRBV12-5 and TRBJ1-2; D is unclear. Germline-derived CDR1 and CDR2 are LGHNT and FRNRAP. The V and J ends lost 1 base and 2 bases respectively, with 8 bases between them. The CDR3 has 14 residues. The CDR3 region has the DNA TGTGCTAGTGGTTTGGGGGCCAGGAACTATGGCTACACCTTC. Its protein product is CASGLGARNYGYTF.

The gene calls are TRBV7-2 and TRBJ1-2, with TRBD1 matching 7 bases. Germline CDR1 SGHTA, CDR2 FQGNSA. There are 14 residues in the CDR3. Trimming at V came to 6 bases and at J to 7 bases, leaving 11 bases not matched to a gene. CDR3 coding DNA: TGTGCCAGCAGAGATCCCGGGACAGAAGTTGGCTACACCTTC. Its translation is CASRDPGTEVGYTF. The full variable domain, in which reference TRBV7-2 and TRBJ1-2 provide the parts outside the CDR3, is GAGVSQSPSNKVTEKGKDVELRCDPISGHTALYWYRQSLGQGLEFLIYFQGNSAPDKSGLPSDRFSAERTGGSVSTLTIQRTQQEDSAVYLCASRDPGTEVGYTFGSGTRLTVV.

The rearrangement uses TRBV6-5 and TRBJ2-3; perhaps D is TRBD1 or TRBD2 (5 bases each). Trimming took 3 bases from V and 1 from J, leaving 11 bases between them. CDR1 and CDR2 (germline): MNHEY, SVGAGI. The CDR3 is made up of 15 amino acids. As DNA, the CDR3 is TGTGCCAGCAGTTATGGCCAGGGAGGCACAGATACGCAGTATTTT. Translation: CASSYGQGGTDTQYF.

This chain links TRBV9 with TRBJ2-1; no reliable D call. Per the germline V gene, CDR1 is SGDLS and CDR2 is YYNGEE. This CDR3 has 13 amino acids. Trimming cost V 1 base and J 7 bases, with 9 bases left between them. DNA of the CDR3: TGTGCCAGCAGCGTACTTGTCGGGAATGAGCAGTTCTTC. Translated: CASSVLVGNEQFF.

The chain couples TRBV7-9 to TRBJ2-1; 9 bases match TRBD1. V trimming: 3 bases; J trimming: 5 bases; junction bases outside the gene matches: 5. Germline CDR1 is SEHNR and CDR2 is FQNEAQ (reference sequence). The CDR3 extends over 15 amino acids. The CDR3 protein is CASSFGTGNNNEQFF. As DNA, the CDR3 is TGTGCCAGCAGCTTCGGGACAGGGAATAACAATGAGCAGTTCTTC.

The chain joins TRBV14 to TRBJ2-7; D unclear. CDR3 length equals 15 residues. Germline loops: CDR1 SGHDN, CDR2 FVKESK. V was trimmed by 0 bases and J by 3 bases, leaving 12 bases between them. The CDR3 protein is CASSQEFGTYYEQYF. CDR3 nucleotides: TGTGCCAGCAGCCAAGAGTTCGGCACTTACTACGAGCAGTACTTC.

The V gene is TRBV9, the J gene TRBJ2-1; 12 positions match TRBD2. With 3 bases clipped from V and 4 bases from J, the junction kept 8 bases outside the gene matches. Germline CDR1 reads SGDLS; CDR2 reads YYNGEE. The CDR3 totals 17 residues. The CDR3 reads CASSARGLAGSYNEQFF. Here the CDR3 DNA reads TGTGCCAGCAGCGCCCGCGGACTAGCGGGATCTTACAATGAGCAGTTCTTC.

The chain couples TRBV28 to TRBJ2-1; D remains unclear. This CDR3 is 16 amino acids long. Between the trimmed V and J ends, which lost 3 bases and 6 bases, there was a span of 18 bases. Germline V gives CDR1 MDHEN, CDR2 SYDVKM. CDR3 nucleotide sequence: TGTGCCAGCAGTTTCTTGCCGTGGGAACTGGGCAATGAGCAGTTCTTC. Residues: CASSFLPWELGNEQFF.

CDR3 in DNA: TGTGCCTGGAGTTCAGGGAATGATTATCAGCCCCAGCATTTT. Its protein product is CAWSSGNDYQPQHF. The rearrangement joins TRBV30 to TRBJ1-5, with a weak D call TRBD1 (5 bases). The germline V gene has CDR1 GTSNPN and CDR2 SVGIG (reference sequence). This CDR3 contains 14 residues. V was trimmed by 2 bases and J by 5 bases, leaving 13 bases between them. The full variable domain, with the rest looked up from reference TRBV30 and TRBJ1-5, is SQTIHQWPATLVQPVGSPLSLECTVEGTSNPNLYWYRQAAGRGLQLLFYSVGIGQISSEVPQNLSASRPQDRQFILSSKKLLLSDSGFYLCAWSSGNDYQPQHFGDGTRLSIL.

V gene TRBV4-1 combines with J gene TRBJ1-5; D not resolved. Trimming left V 3 bases short and J 3 bases short, with 9 bases between. Germline CDR1 and CDR2: MGHRA and YSYEKL. CDR3 length equals 14 residues. The CDR3 region has the DNA TGCGCCAGCAGCCATAATACAGACAATCAGCCCCAGCATTTT. It yields the protein CASSHNTDNQPQHF.

The genes are TRBV5-1 and TRBJ2-1; TRBD2 matches 8 bases. V shed 3 bases, J shed 2 bases, and the junction held 7 bases outside the gene matches. The length of the CDR3 is 16 residues. CDR1 SGHRS and CDR2 YFSETQ come from the germline V gene. The CDR3: CASSSIIAGPYNEQFF. The CDR3 DNA reads as TGCGCCAGCAGCTCGATTATAGCGGGACCCTACAATGAGCAGTTCTTC. The complete variable domain, with remaining parts taken from reference TRBV5-1 and TRBJ2-1, reads KAGVTQTPRYLIKTRGQQVTLSCSPISGHRSVSWYQQTPGQGLQFLFEYFSETQRNKGNFPGRFSGRQFSNSRSEMNVSTLELGDSALYLCASSSIIAGPYNEQFFGPGTRLTVL.

The chain recombines TRBV2 with TRBJ2-7; D unclear. The V gene's germline CDR1 is SNHLY and CDR2 FYNNEI. The CDR3 is 15 amino acids. The V end lost 8 bases, the J end lost 2 bases, and 19 bases lay between the germline ends. In nucleotides, the CDR3 is TGTGCCAGCCGACCCGGTCTGAGCCGGGCCTACGAGCAGTACTTC. Amino acid sequence: CASRPGLSRAYEQYF.

The chain is built from TRBV5-6 and TRBJ2-5; D might be TRBD1 (5 bases). CDR1 is SGHDT and CDR2 is YYEEEE in the germline V gene. Trimming removed 4 bases at V and 10 bases at J, with 11 bases between. The CDR3 covers 11 residues. In DNA form, the CDR3 reads TGTGCCAGCAGCCGGACAAGCTTCCAGTACTTC. Translating it yields CASSRTSFQYF.